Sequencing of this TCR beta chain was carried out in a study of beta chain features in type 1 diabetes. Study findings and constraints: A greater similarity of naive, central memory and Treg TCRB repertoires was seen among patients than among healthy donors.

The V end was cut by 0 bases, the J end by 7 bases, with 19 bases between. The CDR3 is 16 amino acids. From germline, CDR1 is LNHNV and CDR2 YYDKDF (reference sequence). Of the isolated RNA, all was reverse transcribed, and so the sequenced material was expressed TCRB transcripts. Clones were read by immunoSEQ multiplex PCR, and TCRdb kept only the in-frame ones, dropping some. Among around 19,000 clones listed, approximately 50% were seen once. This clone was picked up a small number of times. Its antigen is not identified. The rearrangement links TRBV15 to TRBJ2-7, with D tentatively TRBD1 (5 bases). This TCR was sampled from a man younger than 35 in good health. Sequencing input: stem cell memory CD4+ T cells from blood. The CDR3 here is CATSRDGARRGNEQYF. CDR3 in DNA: TGTGCCACCAGCAGAGATGGGGCTAGACGAGGTAATGAGCAGTACTTC. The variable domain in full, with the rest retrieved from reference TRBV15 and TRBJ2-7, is DAMVIQNPRYQVTQFGKPVTLSCSQTLNHNVMYWYQQKSSQAPKLLFHYYDKDFNNEADTPDNFQSRRPNTSFCFLDIRSPGLGDTAMYLCATSRDGARRGNEQYFGPGTRLTVT.